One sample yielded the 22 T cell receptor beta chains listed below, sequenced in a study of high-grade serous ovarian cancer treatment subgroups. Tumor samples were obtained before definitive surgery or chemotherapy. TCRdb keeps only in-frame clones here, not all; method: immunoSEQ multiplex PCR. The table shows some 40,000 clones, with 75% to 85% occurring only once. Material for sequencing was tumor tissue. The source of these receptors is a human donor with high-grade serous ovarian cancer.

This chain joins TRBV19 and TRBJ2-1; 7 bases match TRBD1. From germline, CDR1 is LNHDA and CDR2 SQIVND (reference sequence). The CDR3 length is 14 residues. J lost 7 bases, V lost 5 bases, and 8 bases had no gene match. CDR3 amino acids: CASSGRDRVNEQFF. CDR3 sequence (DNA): TGTGCCAGTAGTGGCCGGGACAGAGTAAATGAGCAGTTCTTC.

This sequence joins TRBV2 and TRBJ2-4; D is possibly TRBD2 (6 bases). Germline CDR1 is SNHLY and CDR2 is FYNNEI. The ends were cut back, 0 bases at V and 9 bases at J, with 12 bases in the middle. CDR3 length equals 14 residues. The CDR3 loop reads CASSEAGHGGIQYF. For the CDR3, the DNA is TGTGCCAGCAGTGAAGCAGGGCACGGGGGCATTCAGTACTTC.

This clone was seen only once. CDR3 protein: CASSSQVGGGTGELFF. CDR3 DNA sequence: TGTGCCAGCAGTTCTCAGGTCGGCGGCGGCACCGGGGAGCTGTTTTTT. The chain employs TRBV11-2 and TRBJ2-2, with no clear D. This CDR3 spans 16 amino acids. The germline V gene encodes CDR1 SGHAT and CDR2 FQNNGV. V was pared by 6 bases and J by 4 bases, with 18 bases between.

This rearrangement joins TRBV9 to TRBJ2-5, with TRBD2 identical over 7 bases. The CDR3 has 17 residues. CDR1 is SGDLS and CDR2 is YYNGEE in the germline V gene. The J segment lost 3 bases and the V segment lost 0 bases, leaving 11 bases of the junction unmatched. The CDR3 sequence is CASSVGISGLMEETQYF. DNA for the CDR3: TGTGCCAGCAGCGTAGGGATTAGCGGGTTAATGGAAGAGACCCAGTACTTC.

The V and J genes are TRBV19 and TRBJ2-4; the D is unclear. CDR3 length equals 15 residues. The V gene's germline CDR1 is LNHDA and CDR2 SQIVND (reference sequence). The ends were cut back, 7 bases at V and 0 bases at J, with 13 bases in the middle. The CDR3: CASKLSALAKNIQYF. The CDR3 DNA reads TGTGCCAGTAAGCTCTCTGCGCTAGCCAAAAACATTCAGTACTTC.

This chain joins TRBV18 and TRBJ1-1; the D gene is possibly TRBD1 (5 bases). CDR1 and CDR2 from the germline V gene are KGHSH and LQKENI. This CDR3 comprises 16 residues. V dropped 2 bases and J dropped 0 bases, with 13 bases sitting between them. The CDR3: CASSPEGLIVNTEAFF. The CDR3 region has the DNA TGTGCCAGCTCACCAGAGGGGCTTATCGTGAACACTGAAGCTTTCTTT.

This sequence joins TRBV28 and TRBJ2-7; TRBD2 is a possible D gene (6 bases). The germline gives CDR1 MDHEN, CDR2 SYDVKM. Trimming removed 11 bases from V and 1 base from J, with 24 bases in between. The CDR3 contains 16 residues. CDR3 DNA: TGTGCCGTTCTCCCCACGGGACGGGGGATATCCTACGAGCAGTACTTC. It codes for CAVLPTGRGISYEQYF.

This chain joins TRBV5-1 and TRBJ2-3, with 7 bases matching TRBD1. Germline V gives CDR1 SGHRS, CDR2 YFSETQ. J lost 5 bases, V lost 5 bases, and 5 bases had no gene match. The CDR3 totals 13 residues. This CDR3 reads CASSWDSGDTQYF. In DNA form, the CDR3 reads TGCGCCAGCAGTTGGGACAGCGGAGATACGCAGTATTTT.

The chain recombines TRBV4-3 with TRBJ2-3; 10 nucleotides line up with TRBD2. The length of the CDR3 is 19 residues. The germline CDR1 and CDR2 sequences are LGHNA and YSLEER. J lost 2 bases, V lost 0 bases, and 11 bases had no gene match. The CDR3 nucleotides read TGCGCCAGCAGCCAAGAGTGGTGGGAGCGGGAGGGGACCACAGATACGCAGTATTTT. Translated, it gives CASSQEWWEREGTTDTQYF.

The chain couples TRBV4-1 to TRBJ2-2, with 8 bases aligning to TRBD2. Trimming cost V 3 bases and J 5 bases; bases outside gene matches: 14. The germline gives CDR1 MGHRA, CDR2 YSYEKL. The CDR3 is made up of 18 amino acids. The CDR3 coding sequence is TGCGCCAGCAGCCAGAAAAACCATGGACTAGCAAAGACCGGGGAGCTGTTTTTT. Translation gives CASSQKNHGLAKTGELFF.

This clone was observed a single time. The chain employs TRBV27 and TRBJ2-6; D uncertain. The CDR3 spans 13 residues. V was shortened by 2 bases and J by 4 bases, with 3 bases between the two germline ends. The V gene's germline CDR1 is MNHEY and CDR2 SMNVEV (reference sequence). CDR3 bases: TGTGCCAGCAGTTTACGAGGGGCCAACGTCCTGACTTTC. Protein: CASSLRGANVLTF.

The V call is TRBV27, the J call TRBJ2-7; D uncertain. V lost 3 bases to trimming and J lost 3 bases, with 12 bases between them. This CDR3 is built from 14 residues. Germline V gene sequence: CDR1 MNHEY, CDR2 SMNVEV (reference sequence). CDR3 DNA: TGTGCCAGCAGTTTCGATAACTACGGCTACGAGCAGTACTTC. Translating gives CASSFDNYGYEQYF.

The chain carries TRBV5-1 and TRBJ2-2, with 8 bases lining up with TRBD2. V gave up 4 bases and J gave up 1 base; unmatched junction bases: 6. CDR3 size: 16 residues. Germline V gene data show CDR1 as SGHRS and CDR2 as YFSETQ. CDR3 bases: TGCGCCAGCAGCCCCCCGGGAGGGCAGAACACCGGGGAGCTGTTTTTT. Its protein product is CASSPPGGQNTGELFF.

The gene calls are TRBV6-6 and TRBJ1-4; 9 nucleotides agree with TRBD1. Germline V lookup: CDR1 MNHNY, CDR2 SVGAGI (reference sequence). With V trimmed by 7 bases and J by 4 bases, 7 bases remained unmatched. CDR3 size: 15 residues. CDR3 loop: CASTPRDRVNEKLFF. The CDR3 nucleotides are TGTGCCAGCACCCCGAGGGACAGGGTTAATGAAAAACTGTTTTTT.

CDR3 residues: CASPCRGSPKNIQYF. CDR3 DNA sequence: TGTGCCAGCCCCTGCAGGGGCTCCCCCAAAAACATTCAGTACTTC. This chain connects TRBV27 to TRBJ2-4; the D gene is possibly TRBD1 (6 bases). Germline values: CDR1 MNHEY, CDR2 SMNVEV (reference sequence). The CDR3 has 15 residues. The V gene lost 8 bases and the J gene lost 2 bases, with 16 bases spanning the gap.

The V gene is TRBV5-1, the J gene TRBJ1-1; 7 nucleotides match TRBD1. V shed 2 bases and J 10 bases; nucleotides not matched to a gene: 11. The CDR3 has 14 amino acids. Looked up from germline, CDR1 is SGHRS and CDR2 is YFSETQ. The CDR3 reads CASSFKRGRGTAFF. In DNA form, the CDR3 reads TGCGCCAGCAGCTTTAAAAGGGGGCGCGGCACAGCTTTCTTT.

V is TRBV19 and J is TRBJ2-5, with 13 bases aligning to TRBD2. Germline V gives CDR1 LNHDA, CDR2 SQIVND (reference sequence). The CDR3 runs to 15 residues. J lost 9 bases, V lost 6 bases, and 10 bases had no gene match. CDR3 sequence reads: CASSLGGTSGMAQYF. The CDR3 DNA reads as TGTGCCAGTAGCCTAGGGGGGACTAGCGGGATGGCCCAGTACTTC.

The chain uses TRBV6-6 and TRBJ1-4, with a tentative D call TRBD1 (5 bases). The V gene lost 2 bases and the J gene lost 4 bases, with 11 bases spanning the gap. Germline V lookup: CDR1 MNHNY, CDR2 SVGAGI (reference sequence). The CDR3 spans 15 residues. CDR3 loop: CASSYPRAGNEKLFF. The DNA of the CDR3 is TGTGCCAGCAGTTACCCCAGGGCCGGTAATGAAAAACTGTTTTTT.

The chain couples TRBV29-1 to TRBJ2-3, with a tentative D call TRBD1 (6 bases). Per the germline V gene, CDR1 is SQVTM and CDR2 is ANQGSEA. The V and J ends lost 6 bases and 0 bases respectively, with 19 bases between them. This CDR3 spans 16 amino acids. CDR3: CSVGGPRQVSTDTQYF. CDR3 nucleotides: TGCAGCGTCGGAGGCCCGCGACAGGTTAGCACAGATACGCAGTATTTT.

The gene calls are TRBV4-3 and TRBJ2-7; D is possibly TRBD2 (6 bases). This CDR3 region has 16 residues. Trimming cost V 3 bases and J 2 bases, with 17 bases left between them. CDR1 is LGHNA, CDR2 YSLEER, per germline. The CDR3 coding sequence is TGCGCCAGCAGCCAGTCCCCGGGACTCCAGACCTACGAGCAGTACTTC. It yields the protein CASSQSPGLQTYEQYF.

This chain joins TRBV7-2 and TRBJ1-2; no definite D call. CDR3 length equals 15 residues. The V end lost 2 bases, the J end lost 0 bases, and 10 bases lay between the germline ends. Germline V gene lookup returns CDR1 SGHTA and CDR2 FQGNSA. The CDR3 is CASSLQGAANYGYTF. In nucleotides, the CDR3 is TGTGCCAGCAGCTTACAAGGAGCAGCTAACTATGGCTACACCTTC.

The CDR3 DNA reads TGTGCCAGCAGCTCCAAGCGGGGGAACTACGAGCAGTACTTC. It yields the protein CASSSKRGNYEQYF. The chain joins TRBV7-2 to TRBJ2-7, with 8 bases that match TRBD2. The CDR3 has 14 residues. The junction had 5 bases not matched to a gene; V was cut back by 4 bases and J by 3 bases. Germline values: CDR1 SGHTA, CDR2 FQGNSA.